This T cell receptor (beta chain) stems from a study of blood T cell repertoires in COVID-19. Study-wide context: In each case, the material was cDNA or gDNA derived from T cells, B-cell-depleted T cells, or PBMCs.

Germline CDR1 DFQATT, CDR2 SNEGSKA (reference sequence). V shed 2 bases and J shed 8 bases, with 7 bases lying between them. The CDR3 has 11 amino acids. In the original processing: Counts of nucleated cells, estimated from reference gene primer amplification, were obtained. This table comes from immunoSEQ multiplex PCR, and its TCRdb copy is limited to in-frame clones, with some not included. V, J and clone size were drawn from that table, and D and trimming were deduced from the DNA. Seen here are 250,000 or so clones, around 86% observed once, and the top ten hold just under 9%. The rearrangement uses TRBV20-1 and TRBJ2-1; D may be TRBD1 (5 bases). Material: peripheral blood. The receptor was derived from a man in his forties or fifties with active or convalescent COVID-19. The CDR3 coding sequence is TGCAGTGCTAGATTGACAGATGAGCAGTTCTTC. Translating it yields CSARLTDEQFF.